This T cell receptor beta chain stems from a study of Ad26.COV2.S vaccination and SARS-CoV-2 variants. About the research overall: The study gave Ad26.COV2.S intramuscularly, once or twice 56 days apart.

Treatment described: approximately 18 received Ad26.COV2.S at low or high dose, single or two shots; roughly five received placebo; per-sample allocation not given. Material that was analyzed had been drawn on day 63 after the first vaccine or placebo injection. Recruitment in Boston yielded a donor of adult age, 18-55 years. It was Wuhan-strain SARS-CoV-2 spike that the Ad26 vaccine vector expressed. This clone was seen more than once but under ten times. The table came from immunoSEQ multiplex PCR; TCRdb's copy has only in-frame clones and leaves some out. The sample includes about 320,000 clones, about 86% of them seen just once. Sequenced material: peripheral blood, taken in a trial of Ad26.COV2.S vaccine versus placebo. The source of this sequence is a person between 18 and 60 years old who received the Ad26.COV2.S COVID-19 vaccine or a placebo.

The CDR3 protein is CASSQPGTGNYGYTF. CDR3 in DNA: TGTGCCAGCAGCCAGCCCGGGACAGGGAATTATGGCTACACCTTC. The chain has TRBV3-1 (or the pseudogene TRBV3-2) and TRBJ1-2, with 9 bases aligning to TRBD1. This CDR3 contains 15 residues. Germline-derived CDR1 and CDR2 are LGHDT and YNNKEL (reference sequence). V trimming: 3 bases; J trimming: 5 bases; junction bases outside the gene matches: 7.